These T cell receptor beta chains were read from a single sample in a study of blood T cell repertoires in COVID-19. Using immunoSEQ multiplex PCR, the repertoire was profiled, and TCRdb retains in-frame clones only, with some absent. Of 120,000 to 150,000 clones in the sample, 84% were seen once. The specimen sequenced was PBMCs or T cells enriched from blood (not recorded which). These receptors all come from a woman between 45 and 65 years old who had been exposed to COVID-19. Both conserved end residues are part of each CDR3. Fields, in order: clone size, V gene, J gene, D gene, CDR3 DNA, CDR3 protein. D genes are given only for firm matches. Not every row has a clone size; where given, it reads once, few, many or a size class.

size: few
V: TRBV10-3
J: TRBJ1-5
D: TRBD1
DNA: TGTGCCATCAGCGAGGGGGCAGGGCTGGGCAATCAGCCCCAGCATTTT
CDR3: CAISEGAGLGNQPQHF

size: .
V: TRBV14
J: TRBJ1-3
D: .
DNA: TGTGCCAGCAGCCAAGATCCGAGATTAGACAGAGGAAACACCATATATTTT
CDR3: CASSQDPRLDRGNTIYF

size: .
V: TRBV19
J: TRBJ2-3
D: TRBD2
DNA: TGTGCCAGTAGTATGGGACTAGCGGGGGGACTCACAGATACGCAGTATTTT
CDR3: CASSMGLAGGLTDTQYF

size: few
V: TRBV5-4
J: TRBJ2-5
D: TRBD2
DNA: TGTGCCAGCAGCTTGGCGGGGGGTAGTGAGACCCAGTACTTC
CDR3: CASSLAGGSETQYF

size: .
V: TRBV7-7
J: TRBJ2-6
D: TRBD1
DNA: TGTGCTAGCACTAGGGCCGGGACAGGGAATCTGGTCTCTGGGGCCAACGTCCTGACTTTC
CDR3: CASTRAGTGNLVSGANVLTF

size: .
V: TRBV3-1/TRBV3-2
J: TRBJ1-2
D: .
DNA: TGTGCCAGCAGCCACGGGGCGGGGGGGCTCTATGGCTACACCTTC
CDR3: CASSHGAGGLYGYTF

size: .
V: TRBV5-3
J: TRBJ2-3
D: .
DNA: TGTGCCAACGGGACATCGAGCACAGATACGCAGTATTTT
CDR3: CANGTSSTDTQYF

size: .
V: TRBV11-2
J: TRBJ2-3
D: .
DNA: TGTGCCAGCAGCCTACTGACAGGATTTAGCACAGATACGCAGTATTTT
CDR3: CASSLLTGFSTDTQYF

size: .
V: TRBV28
J: TRBJ1-5
D: TRBD1
DNA: TGTGCCAGCACCACAGGGGGCATTTATAGCAATCAGCCCCAGCATTTT
CDR3: CASTTGGIYSNQPQHF

size: .
V: TRBV18
J: TRBJ1-1
D: TRBD1
DNA: TGTGCCAGCTCACCCGGACAGGGGGTGAGCACTGAAGCTTTCTTT
CDR3: CASSPGQGVSTEAFF

size: .
V: TRBV19
J: TRBJ1-4
D: .
DNA: TGTGCCAGTAGTACTCAGGTGGTAACTAATGAAAAACTGTTTTTT
CDR3: CASSTQVVTNEKLFF

size: .
V: TRBV5-4
J: TRBJ1-1
D: .
DNA: TGTGCCAGCAGCTTAGTAGGCAGGATGGGAGCGGGCACTGAAGCTTTCTTT
CDR3: CASSLVGRMGAGTEAFF

size: .
V: TRBV4-3
J: TRBJ2-7
D: TRBD1
DNA: TGCGCCAGCAGCCAGGACAGGTTGGTCTCCTACGAGCAGTACTTC
CDR3: CASSQDRLVSYEQYF

size: .
V: TRBV11-2
J: TRBJ2-7
D: .
DNA: TGTGCCAGCAGCTTAGTTGGCAGAACCTACGAGCAGTACTTC
CDR3: CASSLVGRTYEQYF

size: .
V: TRBV5-1
J: TRBJ2-7
D: .
DNA: TGCGCCAGCAGCCTCAAAGACGGGTCGGGGGAGCAGTACTTC
CDR3: CASSLKDGSGEQYF

size: .
V: TRBV5-4
J: TRBJ2-3
D: TRBD2
DNA: TGTGCCAGCAGCCCCGCGGGAGGGTCCACAGATACGCAGTATTTT
CDR3: CASSPAGGSTDTQYF

size: .
V: TRBV5-1
J: TRBJ1-1
D: .
DNA: TGCGCCAGCAGCTTGAATGCGGGGCGAGGGGCTGAAGCTTTCTTT
CDR3: CASSLNAGRGAEAFF

size: .
V: TRBV27
J: TRBJ1-3
D: .
DNA: TGTGCCAGCAGTTCTCAGGGGAGTGGAAACACCATATATTTT
CDR3: CASSSQGSGNTIYF